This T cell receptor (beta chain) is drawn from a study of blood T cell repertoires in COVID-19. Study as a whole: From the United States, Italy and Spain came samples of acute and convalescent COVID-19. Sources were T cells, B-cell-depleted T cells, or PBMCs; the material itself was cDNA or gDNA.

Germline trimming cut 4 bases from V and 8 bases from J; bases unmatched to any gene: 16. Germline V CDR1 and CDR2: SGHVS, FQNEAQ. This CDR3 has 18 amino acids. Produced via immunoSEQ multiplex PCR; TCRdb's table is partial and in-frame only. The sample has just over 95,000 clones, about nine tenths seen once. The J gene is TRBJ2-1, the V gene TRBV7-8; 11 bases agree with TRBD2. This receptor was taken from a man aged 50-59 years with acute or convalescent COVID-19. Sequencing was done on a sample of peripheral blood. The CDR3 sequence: CASSSGFIGSGRAYEQFF. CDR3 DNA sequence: TGTGCCAGCAGCTCAGGTTTTATAGGTAGCGGGAGGGCCTATGAGCAGTTCTTC. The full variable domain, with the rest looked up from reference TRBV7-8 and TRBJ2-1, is GAGVSQSPRYKVAKRGQDVALRCDPISGHVSLFWYQQALGQGPEFLTYFQNEAQLDKSGLPSDRFFAERPEGSVSTLKIQRTQQEDSAVYLCASSSGFIGSGRAYEQFFGPGTRLTVL.